Listed here are 31 T cell receptor beta chains from one sample, sequenced in a study of cytomegalovirus exposure and HLA in healthy donors. This PCR relied on a set of 60 Vbeta primers and 13 Jbeta primers. Sequenced by immunoSEQ multiplex PCR; TCRdb stores in-frame clones only, minus some. The data show around 97,000 clones, with roughly four fifths seen just once and more than 5% held by the top ten. Sequencing input: PBMCs. The receptor set was obtained from a man between 35 and 55 years old in good health and CMV-seropositive.

V gene TRBV2 combines with J gene TRBJ1-1, with D possibly TRBD1 on 6 matching bases. The CDR3 length is 14 residues. CDR1 and CDR2 (germline): SNHLY, FYNNEI. Deletions cut 5 bases from V and 2 bases from J, with 12 bases between. For the CDR3, the DNA is TGTGCCAGCAGTTGGGGGGGCGGAAACACTGAAGCTTTCTTT. Translation: CASSWGGGNTEAFF.

J is TRBJ1-1 and V is TRBV5-1, with D possibly TRBD1 on 5 matching bases. Trimming pared 4 bases from V and 6 bases from J, leaving 13 bases between. There are 13 residues in the CDR3. The V gene's germline CDR1 is SGHRS and CDR2 YFSETQ. For the CDR3, the DNA is TGCGCCAGCAGCCGTACAGGTGACCCTGAAGCTTTCTTT. This sequence encodes CASSRTGDPEAFF.

The J gene is TRBJ1-2, the V gene TRBV4-2, with D unresolved. Per the germline V gene, CDR1 is LGHNA and CDR2 is YNFKEQ. Trimming took 2 bases from V and 6 from J, leaving 10 bases between them. The length of the CDR3 is 13 residues. The CDR3 DNA reads as TGTGCCAGCAGCCAAAGATACGGGGATGGCTACACCTTC. This translates into CASSQRYGDGYTF.

The chain links TRBV10-1 to TRBJ2-1; the D gene is possibly TRBD1 (5 bases). This CDR3 comprises 13 residues. Trimming shortened V by 2 bases and J by 7 bases, and 9 bases separated the two germline ends. Germline V lookup: CDR1 WNHNN, CDR2 SYGVQD (reference sequence). In DNA form, the CDR3 reads TGCGCCAGCAGTGAGCAGGGATGGAATGAGCAGTTCTTC. Its translation is CASSEQGWNEQFF.

The chain links TRBV2 to TRBJ2-1, with a tentative D call TRBD2 (6 bases). CDR3 size: 16 residues. V was cut by 3 bases and J by 1 base, with 13 bases left in between. Germline V gene lookup returns CDR1 SNHLY and CDR2 FYNNEI. The CDR3 sequence: CASSEEGRLSYNEQFF. In nucleotides, the CDR3 is TGTGCCAGCAGTGAGGAGGGGAGGCTGTCCTACAATGAGCAGTTCTTC.

The chain uses TRBV6-1 and TRBJ1-1; 8 positions agree with TRBD1. The V and J ends lost 10 bases and 6 bases, in that order; junction bases with no gene match: 10. The CDR3 contains 13 residues. Germline V gene sequence: CDR1 MNHNS, CDR2 SASEGT. CDR3 protein: CATATGEESEAFF. DNA of the CDR3: TGTGCCACCGCGACAGGGGAAGAGTCTGAAGCTTTCTTT.

CDR3: CASSMTGSNSPLHF. CDR3 DNA: TGTGCCAGCAGCATGACAGGGAGTAATTCACCCCTCCACTTT. The chain has TRBV5-6 and TRBJ1-6, with 7 bases fitting TRBD1. Looked up from germline, CDR1 is SGHDT and CDR2 is YYEEEE. There are 14 residues in the CDR3. J lost 6 bases, V lost 4 bases, and 4 bases had no gene match.

This chain connects TRBV5-4 to TRBJ2-5; D is possibly TRBD1 (5 bases). CDR1 and CDR2 from the germline V gene are SGHNT and YYREEE (reference sequence). The V end was cut by 0 bases, the J end by 5 bases, with 11 bases between. This CDR3 contains 14 residues. Here the CDR3 DNA reads TGTGCCAGCAGCTTGGATCAGGGATCGGAGACCCAGTACTTC. Encoded protein: CASSLDQGSETQYF. The full variable domain, rest sourced from reference TRBV5-4 and TRBJ2-5, is ETGVTQSPTHLIKTRGQQVTLRCSSQSGHNTVSWYQQALGQGPQFIFQYYREEENGRGNFPPRFSGLQFPNYSSELNVNALELDDSALYLCASSLDQGSETQYFGPGTRLLVL.

In this sample, this clone turned up a few times. V is TRBV28 and J is TRBJ2-5, with TRBD1 matching over 7 bases. Germline V lookup: CDR1 MDHEN, CDR2 SYDVKM. The length of the CDR3 is 13 residues. Trimming removed 7 bases from V and 4 bases from J; junction bases left unmatched: 6. The CDR3 sequence: CASNQQGLETQYF. CDR3 coding DNA: TGTGCCAGCAACCAACAGGGGCTAGAGACCCAGTACTTC.

J is TRBJ2-2 and V is TRBV19, with D possibly TRBD2 on 5 matching bases. Germline V gene lookup returns CDR1 LNHDA and CDR2 SQIVND (reference sequence). Trimming removed 1 base from V and 5 bases from J, with 8 bases in between. This CDR3 spans 14 amino acids. The CDR3 reads CASSIAQRTGELFF. The CDR3 DNA reads as TGTGCCAGTAGTATAGCCCAGCGGACCGGGGAGCTGTTTTTT.

There are a few counts of this clone. The rearrangement joins TRBV5-1 to TRBJ1-1; D is undetermined. This CDR3 has 14 residues. CDR1 is SGHRS and CDR2 is YFSETQ in the germline V gene. The V and J ends lost 2 bases and 5 bases respectively, with 13 bases between them. CDR3 amino acids: CASSFLRGGTEAFF. As DNA, the CDR3 is TGCGCCAGCAGCTTCCTTCGGGGAGGGACTGAAGCTTTCTTT.

The chain carries TRBV28 and TRBJ2-4, with D tentatively TRBD2 (6 bases). In germline, CDR1 is MDHEN, CDR2 SYDVKM. Trimming pared 6 bases from V and 3 bases from J, leaving 12 bases between. The CDR3 runs 14 residues. The CDR3 sequence is CASRDGTFKNIQYF. Written as DNA, the CDR3 is TGTGCCAGCAGAGACGGGACTTTCAAAAACATTCAGTACTTC. The full variable domain, with the rest looked up from reference TRBV28 and TRBJ2-4, is DVKVTQSSRYLVKRTGEKVFLECVQDMDHENMFWYRQDPGLGLRLIYFSYDVKMKEKGDIPEGYSVSREKKERFSLILESASTNQTSMYLCASRDGTFKNIQYFGAGTRLSVL.

The chain is built from TRBV6-5 and TRBJ1-3; maybe TRBD1 (5 bases). The V and J ends lost 2 bases and 0 bases respectively, with 8 bases between them. CDR1 is MNHEY and CDR2 is SVGAGI in the germline V gene. The CDR3 runs 15 residues. The CDR3, as DNA: TGTGCCAGCAGTTACGCTAGGGGCTCTGGAAACACCATATATTTT. Encoded protein: CASSYARGSGNTIYF.

The chain couples TRBV6-1 to TRBJ1-2; 8 bases align to TRBD1. CDR1 MNHNS and CDR2 SASEGT come from the germline V gene. The CDR3 runs to 16 residues. The junction had 5 bases not matched to a gene; V was cut back by 2 bases and J by 0 bases. The CDR3 is CASSEPGGGPNYGYTF. The CDR3 DNA sequence: TGTGCCAGCAGTGAACCAGGGGGCGGGCCTAACTATGGCTACACCTTC.

The J gene is TRBJ2-3, the V gene TRBV2; no definite D call. In germline, CDR1 is SNHLY, CDR2 FYNNEI. There are 13 residues in the CDR3. The germline V and J ends were trimmed by 2 bases and 5 bases, with 8 bases remaining between them. The CDR3 DNA is TGTGCCAGCAGTGAAAATTTCCAAGATACGCAGTATTTT. Its protein product is CASSENFQDTQYF.

This CDR3 is CASSVGTSGYEQYF. The CDR3 nucleotides read TGTGCCAGCAGCGTTGGGACTAGCGGATACGAGCAGTACTTC. The chain employs TRBV9 and TRBJ2-7, with 11 bases matching TRBD2. The CDR3 has 14 residues. V lost 2 bases to trimming and J lost 4 bases; unmatched junction nucleotides: 2. Germline-derived CDR1 and CDR2 are SGDLS and YYNGEE.

V usage is TRBV2 and J usage is TRBJ2-7; 11 bases agree with TRBD1. The germline V gene has CDR1 SNHLY and CDR2 FYNNEI. The CDR3 is 13 residues long. J lost 6 bases, V lost 4 bases, and 2 bases had no gene match. As DNA, the CDR3 is TGTGCCAGCAGTGCGGGACAGGGGGGCGAGCAGTACTTC. Residues: CASSAGQGGEQYF. The full variable domain, rest sourced from reference TRBV2 and TRBJ2-7, is EPEVTQTPSHQVTQMGQEVILRCVPISNHLYFYWYRQILGQKVEFLVSFYNNEISEKSEIFDDQFSVERPDGSNFTLKIRSTKLEDSAMYFCASSAGQGGEQYFGPGTRLTVT.

This clone was recorded only once. The chain uses TRBV5-6 and TRBJ2-1; D not certain. The CDR3 length is 13 residues. The V and J ends lost 2 bases and 9 bases respectively, with 12 bases between them. The germline V gene encodes CDR1 SGHDT and CDR2 YYEEEE. The CDR3: CASSLSLYLEQFF. In nucleotides, the CDR3 is TGTGCCAGCAGCTTATCACTATACCTTGAGCAGTTCTTC. Together with reference TRBV5-6 and TRBJ2-1, the CDR3 gives the full variable domain: DAGVTQSPTHLIKTRGQQVTLRCSPKSGHDTVSWYQQALGQGPQFIFQYYEEEERQRGNFPDRFSGHQFPNYSSELNVNALLLGDSALYLCASSLSLYLEQFFGPGTRLTVL.

For this clone: Other DNA variants within this sample encode the same CDR3. The chain has TRBV2 and TRBJ2-5; the D gene is possibly TRBD1 (5 bases). Germline lookup yields CDR1 SNHLY and CDR2 FYNNEI. V lost 3 bases, J lost 1 base, and 6 bases lay in between. The CDR3 runs to 13 residues. Here the CDR3 DNA reads TGTGCCAGCAGTGACAGGGTCCAAGAGACCCAGTACTTC. It specifies CASSDRVQETQYF.

The chain has TRBV28 and TRBJ2-1; the D gene is possibly TRBD2 (5 bases). CDR3 size: 15 residues. Trimming shortened V by 4 bases and J by 3 bases, and 13 bases separated the two germline ends. Germline CDR1 MDHEN, CDR2 SYDVKM. CDR3 sequence reads: CASSSDGGYYNEQFF. The CDR3 nucleotides read TGTGCCAGCAGTTCGGACGGAGGCTACTACAATGAGCAGTTCTTC. The full variable domain, completed using reference TRBV28 and TRBJ2-1, is DVKVTQSSRYLVKRTGEKVFLECVQDMDHENMFWYRQDPGLGLRLIYFSYDVKMKEKGDIPEGYSVSREKKERFSLILESASTNQTSMYLCASSSDGGYYNEQFFGPGTRLTVL.

The J gene is TRBJ1-5, the V gene TRBV6-1, with D possibly TRBD1 on 5 matching bases. The CDR3 runs 14 residues. Germline assignment: CDR1 MNHNS and CDR2 SASEGT. Trimming took off 3 bases at V and 6 bases at J, with 12 bases between the two ends. For the CDR3, the DNA is TGTGCCAGCAGTGACGTCAGGGTCGGTCAGCCCCAGCATTTT. Encoded protein: CASSDVRVGQPQHF.

As concerns this clone: Germline is not matched at one junction end, which may reflect a read error. The chain carries TRBV7-9 and TRBJ2-6; 8 positions agree with TRBD2. In germline, CDR1 is SEHNR, CDR2 FQNEAQ (reference sequence). CDR3 size: 16 residues. CDR3 bases: TGTGCCAGCAGCTTGAGTACAGGGCGGGGGGCCAACGGCCTGACTTTC. Translated, it gives CASSLSTGRGANGLTF.

The rearrangement uses TRBV11-3 and TRBJ2-1; TRBD1 might be the D (5 bases). CDR3 length: 14 residues. V was cut by 5 bases and J by 9 bases, with 17 bases left in between. The germline V gene has CDR1 SGHNT and CDR2 YENEEA. The CDR3 region has the DNA TGTGCCAGCAGCCCTATGATGGGGCAGGGTGAGCAGTTCTTC. Protein sequence: CASSPMMGQGEQFF.

This chain connects TRBV7-6 to TRBJ1-2, with a tentative D call TRBD1 (6 bases). The germline gives CDR1 SGHVS, CDR2 FNYEAQ. The CDR3 loop spans 14 amino acids. V was shortened by 5 bases and J by 3 bases, with 13 bases between the two germline ends. The CDR3 bases are TGTGCCAGCAGCCCCCAACAGGGTGACTATGGCTACACCTTC. It encodes CASSPQQGDYGYTF.

This clone is deemed medium-sized (0.01 to 0.1%). V usage is TRBV6-5 and J usage is TRBJ1-4; no firm D call. CDR3 length: 15 amino acids. The germline V gene encodes CDR1 MNHEY and CDR2 SVGAGI. Trimming took 5 bases from V and 0 from J, leaving 10 bases between them. CDR3 nucleotide sequence: TGTGCCAGCAGTCTCCGTCTGTCAACTAATGAAAAACTGTTTTTT. Its translation: CASSLRLSTNEKLFF.

The chain employs TRBV5-1 and TRBJ2-3, with TRBD2 identical over 7 bases. V was clipped by 4 bases and J by 4 bases; unmatched bases: 15. CDR3 length: 17 amino acids. CDR1 and CDR2 (germline): SGHRS, YFSETQ. Here the CDR3 DNA reads TGCGCCAGCAGCCCCCCGGGGGGAGTAGGCGTTGCAGATACGCAGTATTTT. As protein: CASSPPGGVGVADTQYF.

This rearrangement joins TRBV5-1 to TRBJ1-2; 7 bases are a match to TRBD1. The length of the CDR3 is 15 residues. V lost 4 bases to trimming and J lost 10 bases; unmatched junction nucleotides: 16. Germline CDR1 reads SGHRS; CDR2 reads YFSETQ. The CDR3 nucleotides are TGCGCCAGCAGCGTCAACACAGGGGACGGGGATGTCTACACCTTC. Its protein is CASSVNTGDGDVYTF.

This clone showed up just a few times. This chain uses TRBV4-1 with TRBJ2-5; weak D call: TRBD1 (5 bases). The CDR3 is 15 residues long. V gave up 3 bases and J gave up 3 bases, with 14 bases separating them. Germline V CDR1 and CDR2: MGHRA, YSYEKL. The CDR3 region has the DNA TGCGCCAGCAGCCAGGCTAAGGACACCAAAGAGACCCAGTACTTC. Its translation is CASSQAKDTKETQYF.

The chain is built from TRBV6-5 and TRBJ1-2, with D unclear. The CDR3 extends over 13 amino acids. V was cut by 5 bases and J by 0 bases, with 7 bases left in between. Germline V lookup: CDR1 MNHEY, CDR2 SVGAGI. The CDR3 reads CASSQLANYGYTF. CDR3 in DNA: TGTGCCAGCAGTCAACTGGCTAACTATGGCTACACCTTC.

The chain is built from TRBV5-4 and TRBJ2-5; the match to TRBD2 covers 13 bases. V lost 4 bases to trimming and J lost 5 bases; unmatched junction nucleotides: 5. The V gene's germline CDR1 is SGHNT and CDR2 YYREEE (reference sequence). There are 15 residues in the CDR3. The CDR3 DNA follows: TGTGCCAGCAGCCAGGGACTAGCGGGGATGGAGACCCAGTACTTC. It encodes CASSQGLAGMETQYF.

This clone was recorded only once. The V gene is TRBV4-2, the J gene TRBJ2-7; 7 positions agree with TRBD1. The CDR3 has 15 amino acids. Germline V gives CDR1 LGHNA, CDR2 YNFKEQ. Trimming removed 3 bases from V and 0 bases from J; junction bases left unmatched: 5. In DNA form, the CDR3 reads TGTGCCAGCAGCCATGAACAGGGGAGCTCCTACGAGCAGTACTTC. This encodes CASSHEQGSSYEQYF.